This T cell receptor beta chain comes out of a study of blood T cell repertoires in COVID-19. Study as a whole: Researchers got acute and convalescent COVID-19 samples from the United States, Italy and Spain. The analysed material was cDNA or gDNA that came from T cells, B-cell-depleted T cells, or PBMCs.

V was pared by 3 bases and J by 1 base, with 10 bases between. Germline lookup yields CDR1 LGHDT and CDR2 YNNKEL (reference sequence). The CDR3 is 14 amino acids. TCRdb keeps only in-frame clones here, not all; method: immunoSEQ multiplex PCR. The sample records more than 150,000 clones, 70% to 90% being singletons. What was sequenced was peripheral blood. The gene calls are TRBV3-1 (or the pseudogene TRBV3-2) and TRBJ2-7; D may be TRBD2 (5 bases). The receptor's source is a woman aged 80 or over with acute or convalescent COVID-19. This CDR3 reads CASSHVRGSYEQYF. The DNA of the CDR3 is TGTGCCAGCAGCCACGTTCGGGGTTCCTACGAGCAGTACTTC.